The rows below give T cell receptor beta chains drawn from one sample of a study of blood T cell repertoires in COVID-19. Assay used: immunoSEQ multiplex PCR; TCRdb lists only in-frame clones, some missing. The table records fewer than 70,000 clones, approximately 88% of them present only once. Specimen: peripheral blood. The receptor set was obtained from a human donor in a cohort sampled during active COVID-19. Each CDR3 is given with its conserved first and last residue. Fields, in order: clone size, D gene, V gene, J gene, CDR3 protein, CDR3 DNA. The D gene is left open where the match is weak. Size values are once, few and many counts, or a class for expanded clones, and some rows have none.

NA,TRBD1,TRBV11-3,TRBJ1-6,CASSRGQGNSPLHF,TGTGCCAGCAGCAGGGGACAGGGCAATTCACCCCTCCACTTT
NA,TRBD2,TRBV19,TRBJ2-2,CASSILRGDAGELFF,TGTGCCAGTAGTATCTTGCGGGGGGACGCCGGGGAGCTGTTTTTT
NA,TRBD1,TRBV28,TRBJ1-2,CASSSSYLTGYGYTF,TGTGCCAGCAGTTCATCCTACCTGACAGGGTATGGCTACACCTTC
NA,TRBD1,TRBV4-1,TRBJ2-7,CASSQTGMGAYEQYF,TGCGCCAGCAGCCAGACAGGGATGGGGGCCTACGAGCAGTACTTC
NA,NA,TRBV7-9,TRBJ2-1,CASSRTESSYNEQFF,TGTGCCAGCTCTAGGACAGAAAGCTCCTACAATGAGCAGTTCTTC
NA,NA,TRBV9,TRBJ2-2,CASSVDGRVNTGELFF,TGTGCCAGCAGCGTAGACGGGAGAGTTAACACCGGGGAGCTGTTTTTT
NA,TRBD1,TRBV6-1,TRBJ1-1,CASSEDLGQGPAFF,TGTGCCAGCAGTGAAGATCTGGGACAGGGACCGGCTTTCTTT
NA,NA,TRBV7-9,TRBJ2-5,CASSSRGKGTQYF,TGTGCCAGCAGCTCCCGGGGGAAGGGGACCCAGTACTTC
NA,NA,TRBV18,TRBJ1-4,CASSPERTVEKLFF,TGTGCCAGCTCACCTGAGAGGACAGTCGAAAAACTGTTTTTT
NA,NA,TRBV6-5,TRBJ2-5,CASQWATGSETQYF,TGTGCCTCACAATGGGCCACAGGGTCGGAGACCCAGTACTTC
NA,NA,TRBV12-3/TRBV12-4,TRBJ2-7,CASSLGRYYEQYF,TGTGCCAGCAGTTTAGGCAGGTACTACGAGCAGTACTTC
once,NA,TRBV9,TRBJ2-1,CASSVGTPHNEQFF,TGTGCCAGCAGCGTAGGCACTCCCCACAATGAGCAGTTCTTC